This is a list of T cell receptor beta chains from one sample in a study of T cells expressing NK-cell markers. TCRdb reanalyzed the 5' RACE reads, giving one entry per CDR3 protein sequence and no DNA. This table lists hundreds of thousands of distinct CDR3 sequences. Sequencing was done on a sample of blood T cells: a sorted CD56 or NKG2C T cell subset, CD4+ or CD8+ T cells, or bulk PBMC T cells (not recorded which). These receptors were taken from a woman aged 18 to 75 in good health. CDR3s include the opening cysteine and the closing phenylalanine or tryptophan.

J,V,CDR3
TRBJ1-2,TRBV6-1,CASSAGPGAYGYTF
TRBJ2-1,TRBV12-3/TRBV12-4,CANMALPHNEQFF
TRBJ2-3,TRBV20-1,CSARISGRGSTDTQYF
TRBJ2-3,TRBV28,CASRVSTDTQYF
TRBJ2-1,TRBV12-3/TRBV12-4,CASSLVGGGEQFF
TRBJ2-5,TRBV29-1,CSSNSGTGRQTQYF
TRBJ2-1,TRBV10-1,CASRGGGSDNEQFF
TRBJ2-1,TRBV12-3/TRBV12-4,CASSFGQGAYNEQFF
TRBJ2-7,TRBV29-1,CSVEDTGSYEQYF
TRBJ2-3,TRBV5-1,CASSRQEREADTQYF
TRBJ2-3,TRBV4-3,CASSQSPALVSSTDTQYF
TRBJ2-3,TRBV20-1,CSAKAGASTDTQYF
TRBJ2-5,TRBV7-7,CASSFSGEETQYF
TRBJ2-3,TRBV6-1,CASRQWAGGPDTQYF
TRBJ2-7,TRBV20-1,CSAEELDEQYF
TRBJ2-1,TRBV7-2,CASSSTRVGGIDEQFF
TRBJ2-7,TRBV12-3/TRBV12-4,CASSPRGGLYEQYF
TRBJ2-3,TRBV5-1,CASSLGRGRGTDTQYF
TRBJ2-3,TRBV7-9,CASSFVPDTQYF
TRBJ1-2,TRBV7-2,CASSPSGNYGYTF
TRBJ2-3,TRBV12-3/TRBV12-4,CASSLLRADTQYF
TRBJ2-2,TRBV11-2,CASSLEMGSRGELFF